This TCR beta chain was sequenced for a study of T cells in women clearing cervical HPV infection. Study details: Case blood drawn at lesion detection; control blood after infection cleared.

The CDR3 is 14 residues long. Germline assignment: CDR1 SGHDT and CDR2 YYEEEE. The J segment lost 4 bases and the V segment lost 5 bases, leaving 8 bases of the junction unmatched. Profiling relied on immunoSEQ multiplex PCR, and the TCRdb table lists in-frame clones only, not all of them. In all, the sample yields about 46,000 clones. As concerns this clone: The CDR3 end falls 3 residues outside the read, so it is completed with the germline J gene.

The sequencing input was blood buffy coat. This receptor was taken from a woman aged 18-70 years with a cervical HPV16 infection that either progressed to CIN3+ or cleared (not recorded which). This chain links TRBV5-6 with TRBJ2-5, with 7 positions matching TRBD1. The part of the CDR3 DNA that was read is TGTGCCAGCAGTGACTCGGGACAGCCAGAGACC. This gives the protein CASSDSGQPET. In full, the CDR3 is CASSDSGQPETQYF.